This TCR beta chain was sequenced during a study of OX40 agonist ivuxolimab in advanced cancers. Study-level information: Six ivuxolimab dose levels, 0.01 to 10 mg/kg, were given intravenously every 2 weeks. Enrollees could have had prior anti-PD-1, anti-PD-L1 or anti-CTLA-4 therapy, which approximately 38% had received. Findings of the study overall: It was not determined which antigens were specifically recognized by the peripheral T cells that had undergone clonal expansion.

Clones were sequenced by immunoSEQ multiplex PCR, and TCRdb holds only the in-frame ones, with some missing. The sample lists about 25,000 clones, 80% to 90% occurring once. As for this clone: Its specificity is unknown.

Germline CDR1 MGHRA, CDR2 YSYEKL. Trimming left V 6 bases short and J 1 base short, with 10 bases between. The CDR3 extends over 13 amino acids. The sequencing used CD4+ or CD8+ T cells sorted from blood, collected in a trial of the OX40 agonist ivuxolimab. The chain uses TRBV4-1 and TRBJ2-7, with D perhaps TRBD1 (6 bases). The sequence was collected from an adult with an advanced solid tumor such as melanoma, head and neck, liver or kidney cancer. CDR3 amino acids: CASSLDRSYEQYF. The CDR3 nucleotides read TGCGCCAGCAGTCTAGACAGGTCCTACGAGCAGTACTTC.